This T cell receptor beta chain was documented in a study of blood T cell repertoires in COVID-19. Across the whole study: The cDNA or gDNA used as material had been derived from T cells, B-cell-depleted T cells, or PBMCs.

The CDR3 consists of 11 residues. Between the trimmed V and J ends, which lost 6 bases and 7 bases, there was a span of 9 bases. Here immunoSEQ multiplex PCR was the method, and the copy in TCRdb shows in-frame clones only, minus some. Counted here are around 88,000 clones, around 85% occurring once; the ten biggest clones make up about 4.2%. The source of this sequence is a man in his 60s with acute or convalescent COVID-19. The specimen sequenced was peripheral blood. The J gene is TRBJ2-5, the V gene TRBV12-3 or TRBV12-4; a weak D match, TRBD2 (5 bases). The DNA for the CDR3 is TGTGCCAGCAGCCGACGGGGGACCCAGTACTTC. Translating it yields CASSRRGTQYF.